This T cell receptor beta chain is from a study of OX40 agonist ivuxolimab in advanced cancers. Profiling relied on immunoSEQ multiplex PCR, and the TCRdb table lists in-frame clones only, not all of them. The sample includes some 41,000 clones, 86% of them seen just once. Trimming cost V 6 bases and J 0 bases, with 18 bases left between them. Per germline, CDR1 LNHDA and CDR2 SQIVND (reference sequence). This CDR3 has 16 amino acids. The sequenced sample was CD4+ or CD8+ T cells sorted from blood, obtained in a trial of the OX40 agonist ivuxolimab. The clonotype comes from an adult with an advanced solid tumor such as melanoma, head and neck, liver or kidney cancer. The chain uses TRBV19 and TRBJ2-7, with D possibly being TRBD1 (5 bases). This CDR3 reads CASRGDSTKGSYEQYF. CDR3 DNA: TGTGCCAGTAGAGGAGACAGTACCAAGGGCTCCTACGAGCAGTACTTC.